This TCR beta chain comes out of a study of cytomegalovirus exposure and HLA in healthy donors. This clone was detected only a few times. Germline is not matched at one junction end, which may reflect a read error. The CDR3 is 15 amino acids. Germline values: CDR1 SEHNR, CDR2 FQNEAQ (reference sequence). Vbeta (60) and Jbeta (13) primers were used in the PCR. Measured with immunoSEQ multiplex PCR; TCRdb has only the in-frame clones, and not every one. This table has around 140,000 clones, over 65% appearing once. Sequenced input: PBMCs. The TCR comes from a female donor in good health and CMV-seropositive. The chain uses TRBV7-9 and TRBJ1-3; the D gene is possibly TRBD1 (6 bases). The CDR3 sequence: CSSSGSGDSGNTIYF. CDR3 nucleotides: TGTTCCAGCAGCGGTTCAGGGGACTCTGGAAACACCATATATTTT.